This is a list of T cell receptor beta chains from one sample in a study of shared clonotypes between healthy human individuals. TCRdb's table, derived via immunoSEQ multiplex PCR, lists solely in-frame clones and lacks some. The sample lists about 650,000 clones, about 95% occurring once. The source material was naive CD8+ T cells sorted from blood. The receptors originated from a woman aged 30 to 39 in good health. Both conserved end residues are part of each CDR3. A D gene is named only where the DNA matches it firmly. Some rows mark clone size as missing; the rest say once, few, many or name a class of expanded clone.

j_call clone_size d_call v_call cdr3_aa cdr3_nt
TRBJ2-3 . . TRBV7-9 CASRQGLASTDTQYF TGTGCCAGCAGGCAAGGACTGGCTAGCACAGATACGCAGTATTTT
TRBJ2-3 . TRBD2 TRBV27 CASSSSGSGTDTQYF TGTGCCAGCAGCTCTAGCGGAAGTGGGACAGATACGCAGTATTTT
TRBJ2-2 . . TRBV27 CASSSREWTGELFF TGTGCCAGCAGTTCTCGGGAGTGGACCGGGGAGCTGTTTTTT
TRBJ1-2 . . TRBV7-2 CASSLEDFNYGYTF TGTGCCAGCAGCTTAGAGGATTTTAACTATGGCTACACCTTC
TRBJ2-1 . TRBD2 TRBV10-1 CASSTSGTEQFF TGCGCCAGCAGCACTAGCGGGACCGAGCAGTTCTTC
TRBJ2-2 . TRBD1 TRBV28 CASSRPWTGTGELFF TGTGCCAGCAGCCGACCCTGGACAGGGACCGGGGAGCTGTTTTTT
TRBJ2-7 . . TRBV12-2 CHRRIQPSSFVYEQYF TGTCATAGGAGGATTCAGCCTAGCAGTTTCGTCTACGAGCAGTACTTC
TRBJ2-4 . . TRBV28 CASSPTSWAKNIQYF TGTGCCAGCAGCCCGACATCCTGGGCCAAAAACATTCAGTACTTC
TRBJ1-1 . . TRBV28 CASSPEGWTEAFF TGTGCCAGCAGCCCCGAGGGCTGGACTGAAGCTTTCTTT
TRBJ2-7 . . TRBV28 CASSFVDEQYF TGTGCCAGCAGTTTTGTGGACGAGCAGTACTTC
TRBJ1-4 . TRBD1 TRBV7-2 CASSLGSMRGRGEKLFF TGTGCCAGCAGCTTAGGGTCTATGAGGGGGCGCGGTGAAAAACTGTTTTTT
TRBJ2-5 . TRBD2 TRBV11-2 CASSPGAGGGETQYF TGTGCCAGCAGCCCAGGCGCGGGGGGGGGAGAGACCCAGTACTTC
TRBJ2-1 . TRBD2 TRBV15 CATSKTTSGRGRGNEQFF TGTGCCACCAGCAAGACGACTAGCGGGAGGGGCCGCGGCAATGAGCAGTTCTTC
TRBJ1-5 few . TRBV10-1 CASSEGNQPQHF TGCGCCAGCAGTGAGGGAAATCAGCCCCAGCATTTT
TRBJ2-1 . . TRBV15 CATSTTLAGTWVNEQFF TGTGCCACCAGCACCACACTGGCAGGGACTTGGGTCAATGAGCAGTTCTTC
TRBJ2-1 . TRBD2 TRBV13 CASSPQRGYNEQFF TGTGCCAGCAGCCCCCAGCGGGGCTACAATGAGCAGTTCTTC